This T cell receptor beta chain was identified in a study of CD8+ T cells in alopecia areata. Collected material from alopecia areata patients comprised lesional scalp punch biopsies and peripheral blood. CD4+ and CD8+ T cells were sorted from PBMCs stained for CD3, CD4 and CD8. Isolated RNA was reverse transcribed into cDNA used as the sequencing template. TCRdb's copy holds only in-frame clones and misses some; the assay was immunoSEQ multiplex PCR. The sample carries around 34,000 clones, roughly 50% recorded once. CDR3 size: 16 residues. V was pared by 3 bases and J by 1 base, with 15 bases between. Germline assignment: CDR1 PRHDT and CDR2 FYEKMQ (reference sequence).

Sequenced material: NKG2D-high CD8+ T cells sorted from blood. This receptor was identified in a human donor with alopecia areata. V and J are TRBV13 and TRBJ1-2; D ambiguous. CDR3 sequence (DNA): TGTGCCAGCAGCTTTAGGAGGGAGGCCTTTAACTATGGCTACACCTTC. Protein: CASSFRREAFNYGYTF.